These 26 T cell receptor beta chains originate from one sample sequenced in a study of blood T cells in healthy people across ages. Then a second PCR, running roughly 7 to 11 cycles, was carried out with a sample-barcoded 5' primer and a J-beta primer mix. TCRdb independently ran MiXCR on the 5' RACE reads; one entry per CDR3 protein. There are around 1.1 million distinct CDR3 sequences in the sample; around two fifths occur only once, and around 13% lies in the top ten. Sequenced input: blood. The receptor source for this set is a man between 18 and 29 years old in good health.

The V gene is TRBV20-1, the J gene TRBJ1-4; TRBD1 matches at 11 bases. V gave up 0 bases and J gave up 8 bases; unmatched junction bases: 8. CDR1 DFQATT and CDR2 SNEGSKA come from the germline V gene (reference sequence). The CDR3 length is 16 residues. CDR3 nucleotide sequence: TGCAGTGCTAGAGAGAGTTTCGGACAGGGGGCGGAAAAACTGTTTTTT. This gives the protein CSARESFGQGAEKLFF.

The rearrangement links TRBV20-1 to TRBJ2-1; TRBD1 agrees at 9 bases. Germline CDR1 and CDR2: DFQATT and SNEGSKA (reference sequence). The CDR3 is made up of 15 amino acids. The trim removed 5 bases at V and 3 bases at J, leaving 8 bases unmatched. In DNA, the CDR3 is TGCAGTGCTCTTTCCGGGACAGGGATCTACAATGAGCAGTTCTTC. This codes for CSALSGTGIYNEQFF.

This clonotype was detected only a few times. This chain uses TRBV29-1 with TRBJ2-5, with a tentative D call TRBD2 (6 bases). This CDR3 region has 16 residues. Germline values: CDR1 SQVTM, CDR2 ANQGSEA. V gave up 4 bases and J gave up 11 bases, with 29 bases separating them. The CDR3 loop is CSVVGDTDGGYNEQYF. The CDR3 DNA follows: TGCAGCGTTGTTGGAGACACAGATGGAGGGTACAATGAGCAGTACTTC.

The chain employs TRBV7-2 and TRBJ1-2, with D uncertain. Germline V gene sequence: CDR1 SGHTA, CDR2 FQGNSA. Trimming left V 1 base short and J 0 bases short, with 9 bases between. The CDR3 is 15 residues long. CDR3 sequence: CASSLGRRSNYGYTF. The CDR3 DNA reads TGTGCCAGCAGCTTAGGCAGGCGGTCTAACTATGGCTACACCTTC. Complete variable domain (other parts from reference TRBV7-2 and TRBJ1-2): GAGVSQSPSNKVTEKGKDVELRCDPISGHTALYWYRQSLGQGLEFLIYFQGNSAPDKSGLPSDRFSAERTGGSVSTLTIQRTQQEDSAVYLCASSLGRRSNYGYTFGSGTRLTVV.

The genes are TRBV6-6 and TRBJ1-1; D is unclear. The CDR3 covers 16 residues. V dropped 0 bases and J dropped 0 bases, with 11 bases sitting between them. Germline values: CDR1 MNHNY, CDR2 SVGAGI (reference sequence). The CDR3: CASSYSVLLLNTEAFF. CDR3 DNA: TGTGCCAGCAGTTACTCAGTACTCTTATTGAACACTGAAGCTTTCTTT.

This clonotype turned up a few times. The chain carries TRBV7-6 and TRBJ1-4; D is ambiguous. The ends were cut back, 4 bases at V and 7 bases at J, with 16 bases in the middle. Germline assignment: CDR1 SGHVS and CDR2 FNYEAQ. The CDR3 runs to 15 residues. The CDR3 loop is CASSSDRAWGEKLFF. The CDR3 DNA follows: TGTGCCAGCAGCTCCGACCGGGCTTGGGGTGAAAAACTGTTTTTT.

This rearrangement joins TRBV4-3 to TRBJ2-3; D not resolved. This CDR3 region has 14 residues. The V and J ends lost 4 bases and 3 bases respectively, with 11 bases between them. CDR1 and CDR2 from the germline V gene are LGHNA and YSLEER. The CDR3 coding sequence is TGCGCCAGCAGCCGAGTCGCCACTACAGATACGCAGTATTTT. Translation gives CASSRVATTDTQYF.

This clonotype was seen just once. The V call is TRBV4-1, the J call TRBJ1-4, with a weak D call TRBD1 (6 bases). Trimming stripped 4 bases from V and 7 bases from J, with 19 bases between. The germline V gene encodes CDR1 MGHRA and CDR2 YSYEKL. The CDR3 contains 16 residues. DNA for the CDR3: TGCGCCAGCAGCCGCTGGTGGGGGGCGATGGGTGAAAAACTGTTTTTT. It specifies CASSRWWGAMGEKLFF.

This clonotype was counted a single time. This sequence joins TRBV6-2 or TRBV6-3 and TRBJ2-5; the D is unclear. V lost 8 bases, J lost 4 bases, and 23 bases lay in between. CDR3 length: 16 amino acids. CDR1 MNHEY and CDR2 SVGEGT come from the germline V gene. CDR3 region: CASGTDTQRHPETQYF. The CDR3 nucleotides are TGTGCCAGCGGAACAGATACCCAGAGGCACCCAGAGACCCAGTACTTC.

The J gene is TRBJ2-6, the V gene TRBV20-1; possibly TRBD1 or TRBD2 for D (5 bases each). CDR3 length equals 19 residues. Trimming removed 3 bases from V and 1 base from J, with 22 bases in between. Germline assignment: CDR1 DFQATT and CDR2 SNEGSKA (reference sequence). CDR3 residues: CSARPTPGTVKSGANVLTF. The CDR3 DNA reads TGCAGTGCTAGGCCCACCCCCGGGACGGTTAAATCTGGGGCCAACGTCCTGACTTTC.

This clonotype was recorded many times. The V call is TRBV2, the J call TRBJ1-1; TRBD1 agrees at 8 bases. J was trimmed by 4 bases and V by 8 bases; bases with no gene match: 6. Germline V lookup: CDR1 SNHLY, CDR2 FYNNEI. The length of the CDR3 is 13 residues. Here the CDR3 reads CASSQGEGTEAFF. The DNA of the CDR3 is TGTGCCAGCTCACAGGGGGAGGGCACTGAAGCTTTCTTT.

This clonotype was observed a handful of times. V is TRBV20-1 and J is TRBJ2-1; 8 nucleotides match TRBD2. The CDR3 is 19 residues long. Germline CDR1 reads DFQATT; CDR2 reads SNEGSKA (reference sequence). V lost 4 bases, J lost 0 bases, and 17 bases stayed unmatched. CDR3 region: CSANPWGSGALSSYNEQFF. For the CDR3, the DNA is TGCAGTGCTAACCCTTGGGGTAGCGGGGCCTTAAGCTCCTACAATGAGCAGTTCTTC.

This clonotype has only a few counts. This chain links TRBV4-3 with TRBJ2-3; unclear D gene. The V end lost 1 base, the J end lost 2 bases, and 13 bases lay between the germline ends. The CDR3 consists of 16 residues. CDR1 and CDR2 (germline): LGHNA, YSLEER. The CDR3 bases are TGCGCCAGCAGCCAAGTTGATTATCCGGACACAGATACGCAGTATTTT. Its protein product is CASSQVDYPDTDTQYF.

The rearrangement joins TRBV3-1 to TRBJ1-1; no firm D call. Trimming took 1 base from V and 1 from J, leaving 13 bases between them. The germline V gene has CDR1 LGHDT and CDR2 YNNKEL (reference sequence). This CDR3 comprises 16 residues. The CDR3 is CASSQGTWAGNTEAFF. The CDR3 DNA is TGTGCCAGCAGCCAAGGAACGTGGGCCGGGAACACTGAAGCTTTCTTT.

This clonotype came up a few times. The rearrangement links TRBV24-1 to TRBJ2-3, with 8 bases that match TRBD2. After removal of 2 bases from V and 2 bases from J, the junction contained 11 bases not matched to a gene. CDR1 is KGHDR, CDR2 SFDVKD, per germline. The CDR3 has 18 amino acids. The CDR3 DNA is TGTGCCACCAGTGATTCGGGGGGGACCCTCTCTACCACAGATACGCAGTATTTT. It yields the protein CATSDSGGTLSTTDTQYF.

This clonotype was observed at least ten times. The V call is TRBV6-5, the J call TRBJ2-1; weak D call: TRBD2 (6 bases). Germline CDR1 MNHEY, CDR2 SVGAGI. Between the trimmed V and J ends, which lost 8 bases and 2 bases, there was a span of 10 bases. The CDR3 runs to 13 residues. The CDR3 DNA reads TGTGCCAGCGGTCCGGGGGCCTACAATGAGCAGTTCTTC. This gives the protein CASGPGAYNEQFF.

This clonotype was found a few times. The chain uses TRBV10-3 and TRBJ2-7; the D gene is possibly TRBD1 (6 bases). V was clipped by 4 bases and J by 1 base, with 26 bases between them. Looked up from germline, CDR1 is ENHRY and CDR2 is SYGVKD. The length of the CDR3 is 19 residues. CDR3 loop: CAISAADGQISPVSYEQYF. CDR3 bases: TGTGCCATCAGTGCCGCCGACGGACAGATCTCCCCCGTTTCCTACGAGCAGTACTTC.

This rearrangement joins TRBV9 to TRBJ2-2, with 8 bases fitting TRBD2. The germline gives CDR1 SGDLS, CDR2 YYNGEE. The CDR3 sequence is 19 residues long. V trimming: 0 bases; J trimming: 0 bases; junction bases outside the gene matches: 10. The CDR3 region is CASSVAVSGGSSNTGELFF. DNA of the CDR3: TGTGCCAGCAGCGTAGCTGTCAGCGGGGGATCTTCGAACACCGGGGAGCTGTTTTTT.

This clonotype was picked up many times. V usage is TRBV12-3 or TRBV12-4 and J usage is TRBJ1-5; D is unresolved. Between the trimmed V and J ends, which lost 3 bases and 4 bases, there was a span of 13 bases. There are 15 residues in the CDR3. DNA of the CDR3: TGTGCCAGCAGTTTGGGAGAGGCTGAAAATCAGCCCCAGCATTTT. Translation gives CASSLGEAENQPQHF.

In this sample, this clonotype turned up once. This chain joins TRBV7-2 and TRBJ1-1; a weak D match, TRBD1 (6 bases). The CDR3 spans 16 residues. The germline V and J ends were trimmed by 0 bases and 4 bases, with 15 bases remaining between them. The V gene's germline CDR1 is SGHTA and CDR2 FQGNSA. Here the CDR3 DNA reads TGTGCCAGCAGCTTAGCGAAGGGGGGCGGGGGCACTGAAGCTTTCTTT. Translating gives CASSLAKGGGGTEAFF. Full variable domain (missing parts from reference TRBV7-2 and TRBJ1-1): GAGVSQSPSNKVTEKGKDVELRCDPISGHTALYWYRQSLGQGLEFLIYFQGNSAPDKSGLPSDRFSAERTGGSVSTLTIQRTQQEDSAVYLCASSLAKGGGGTEAFFGQGTRLTVV.

The chain has TRBV5-1 and TRBJ2-2; D is tentatively TRBD1 or TRBD2 (5 bases each). Per germline, CDR1 SGHRS and CDR2 YFSETQ. Trimming pared 0 bases from V and 4 bases from J, leaving 10 bases between. The CDR3 has 15 amino acids. The CDR3 protein is CASSLGREITGELFF. In DNA form, the CDR3 reads TGCGCCAGCAGCTTGGGCAGGGAGATCACCGGGGAGCTGTTTTTT.

The genes are TRBV4-2 and TRBJ2-3; 8 bases fit TRBD2. J lost 3 bases, V lost 4 bases, and 12 bases had no gene match. This CDR3 has 17 residues. Germline V gives CDR1 LGHNA, CDR2 YNFKEQ. CDR3 nucleotide sequence: TGTGCCAGCAGCCCCCCGGGGACGGGGGGGGTGACAGATACGCAGTATTTT. It translates to CASSPPGTGGVTDTQYF.

There are a few counts of this clonotype. The chain uses TRBV20-1 and TRBJ1-5; 7 nucleotides line up with TRBD1. The V segment lost 6 bases and the J segment 0 bases; nucleotides outside the gene matches: 5. Per the germline V gene, CDR1 is DFQATT and CDR2 is SNEGSKA (reference sequence). This CDR3 region has 14 residues. The CDR3 DNA sequence: TGCAGTGCCCGGGACAGTTATAGCAATCAGCCCCAGCATTTT. This translates into CSARDSYSNQPQHF.

This clonotype came up a few times. The gene calls are TRBV7-9 and TRBJ2-5, with D possibly being TRBD1 (6 bases). Germline V gene sequence: CDR1 SEHNR, CDR2 FQNEAQ (reference sequence). Trimming pared 5 bases from V and 5 bases from J, leaving 18 bases between. The CDR3 covers 15 residues. The CDR3 DNA reads as TGTGCCAGCAGCATCAGTCTAAGGGGGTTTGAGACCCAGTACTTC. Translation gives CASSISLRGFETQYF.

This clonotype was observed a few times. The rearrangement uses TRBV20-1 and TRBJ2-1; 13 nucleotides agree with TRBD2. Trimming took 5 bases from V and 3 from J; bases not matched to a gene: 4. CDR3 length: 15 amino acids. The germline CDR1 and CDR2 sequences are DFQATT and SNEGSKA (reference sequence). CDR3 loop: CSAQTSGGRYNEQFF. The CDR3 DNA follows: TGCAGTGCTCAGACTAGCGGGGGGCGCTACAATGAGCAGTTCTTC.

The V gene is TRBV6-1, the J gene TRBJ2-1; D might be TRBD1 (6 bases). Trimming pared 6 bases from V and 13 bases from J, leaving 19 bases between. CDR3 length equals 13 residues. Germline lookup yields CDR1 MNHNS and CDR2 SASEGT. The CDR3 sequence is CASSTGTKETQFF. CDR3 bases: TGTGCCAGCAGCACCGGGACAAAAGAGACCCAGTTCTTC.